The entry that follows covers one T cell receptor beta chain sequence. CDR3 length equals 14 residues. From germline, CDR1 is MNHNS and CDR2 SASEGT. Trimming took off 6 bases at V and 3 bases at J, with 11 bases between the two ends. The data are from a study of T cells in Graves' hyperthyroidism and ophthalmopathy. PBMCs were sourced from approximately 9 ml fresh peripheral blood. TCR beta CDR3 regions were amplified from RNA transcripts. The HTBI primer set drove a first-round RT-PCR of the TCR CDR3. From the multiplex PCR reads, TCRdb called clonotypes with MiXCR, one entry per CDR3 protein. There are 700,000 or so distinct CDR3 sequences in the sample; roughly 15% occur only once, and approximately 13% lies in the top ten.

The receptor comes from a woman in her 50s with Graves' ophthalmopathy. The sequenced material came from blood. This chain joins TRBV6-1 and TRBJ2-2; a possible D gene is TRBD1 (6 bases). The CDR3: CASRYRAYTGELFF. DNA for the CDR3: TGTGCCAGCAGGTACAGGGCTTACACCGGGGAGCTGTTTTTT.